The sequence of this TCR beta chain was determined in a study of T cell responses to AZD1222 COVID-19 vaccine (dated by TCRdb to about 2021). Describing the broader study: AZD1222 recipients given second doses at about 4 weeks or at about 12 weeks were pooled, since spike-specific TCR depth and breadth were not found to differ between the two schedules. TCR sequencing covered 233 trial participants: roughly 200 given two doses of AZD1222 and 26 given two doses of MenACWY control vaccine. Trial participants were enrolled by age into 18-55, 56-69 and 70-plus year subgroups, with roughly 160, 29 and 62 TCR-sequenced participants respectively. Beyond this particular receptor, the publication reports: Only a handful of AZD1222 recipients were SARS-CoV-2 seropositive at baseline, limiting conclusions about previously exposed vaccinees. Vaccine-associated CD4 TCRs spanned the whole spike protein, with dominant responses in regions 160-218 and 743-854. Nearly half of unique spike-specific TCRs reportedly recognized epitopes outside regions mutated in the B.1.351 and B.1.1.7 variants. Because no samples from the day 14 peak response were available, repertoires could be characterized only after the peak T cell response. The 56-69-year group was small, and its depth increase did not reach significance, likely because of low power. Participants were mostly white British, with more females than males. The authors suggested clonal diversity may have been underestimated. After two AZD1222 doses, both the breadth and the depth of spike-specific TCRs were significantly higher than at day 0 and than in MenACWY recipients.

The table lists this clone with a few counts. Its binding antigen is unknown. Nothing much larger sits one base from this clone, and base qualities are not available. The CDR3 regions of human TCRbeta chains were analyzed by immunosequencing. As for the original processing: Repertoire TCRs were checked for matches against a reference library of SARS-CoV-2-specific TCRs that had been generated using the MIRA antigen-specificity platform. Breadth was defined as the fraction of unique TCRs that were SARS-CoV-2-associated, and depth was defined as the fraction of total T cells that were SARS-CoV-2-associated. Using the MIRA data, every spike-specific TCR was mapped to the spike region that the TCR reacted to and assigned to either a CD4 or a CD8 class. Log10-transformed breadth and depth values were compared by one-way ANOVA with Sidak's multiple comparisons tests. TCRdb's version of the immuneACCESS table is confined to in-frame rearrangements and falls short of the full clone set. An unresolved V gene accounts for under half of the shortfall where checked; the remainder is of unknown origin. The V and J calls and clone size are taken from that table; D and trimming were inferred from the DNA. For this sample the table gives 46,000 or so clones, of which 70% to 80% were detected only once. The ten most abundant clones make up roughly 6.6% of the sample.

Trimming leaves V shorter by 5 bases and J shorter by 7 bases, with the junction holding 3 bases beyond the gene matches. CDR1 GTSNPN and CDR2 SVGIG are derived from the germline V gene (reference sequence). CDR3 length: 13 amino acids, cysteine to phenylalanine. Only the CDR3 DNA stays, 39 bases, in frame from base 1. Sample time point, as interpreted from the label and publication: baseline before first vaccination. Vaccinee samples were obtained from the UK trials COV001 and COV002, which included a single-blind randomized controlled phase 2/3 trial of AZD1222 (ChAdOx1 nCoV-19) in healthy adults. For TCRbeta chain sequencing, PBMC samples were collected from trial participants at day 0 and at day 28 after the second dose.

The origin of this receptor is an adult in good health. This receptor chain uses TRBV30 and TRBJ2-1, with 12 junctional bases fitting TRBD2. The material sequenced was peripheral blood, taken on day 0 of AZD1222 vaccination. At the DNA level, the sequence is TGTGCCTGGCTAGCGGGAGGGGGAAATGAGCAGTTCTTC. It is translated as CAWLAGGGNEQFF.